The clone carrying this TCR beta chain was recorded a few times. Together with a sample-barcoded 5' primer, a J-beta primer mix was included in a second PCR lasting about 7 to 12 cycles. TCRdb re-analysed the 5' RACE reads in MiXCR, keeping a single row per CDR3 protein. The sample comprises around 780,000 distinct CDR3 sequences, more than 50% of which are singletons, and 25% to 30% rests with the top ten. This entry is derived from a study of blood T cells in healthy people across ages. The CDR3 extends over 16 amino acids. Germline V gene data show CDR1 as SEHNR and CDR2 as FQNEAQ (reference sequence). V shed 0 bases, J shed 0 bases, and the junction held 3 bases outside the gene matches.

This sequence joins TRBV7-9 and TRBJ2-7; TRBD2 matches at 9 bases. The receptor's source is a middle-aged man in good health. The material sequenced was blood. The CDR3 loop is CASSLAGSGSSYEQYF. For the CDR3, the DNA is TGTGCCAGCAGCTTAGCGGGTAGCGGGAGCTCCTACGAGCAGTACTTC.